This T cell receptor (beta chain) is from a study of blood T cell repertoires in COVID-19 (dated by TCRdb to the early 2020s). Some background on the complete study: The collaborator samples originated in the United States, Italy and Spain and spanned the acute and convalescent phases of COVID-19. The prospective study material was composed of cDNA or gDNA derived from T cells, B-cell-depleted T cells, or PBMCs. Subjects who had been exposed to COVID-19, were actively infected with it, or had recovered from it provided the deeply sampled blood TCRbeta repertoires that made up the dataset. The repertoires were released in a freely available public database intended as a resource for research on the immune response to SARS-CoV-2. Samples were obtained from the ongoing ImmuneRACE study (first 160 participants) and from some 1,300 subjects provided by 6 global collaborators. The sample metadata nearly always contained a de-identified subject ID, COVID-19 status, age in years and sex. Where available, HLA class I and class II types were obtained from metadata supplied by the sample provider rather than from assay-based typing. The paper's findings and limits, for the study overall: Clinical and demographic metadata were provided uncurated, with the amount varying by source and participant.

TCRbeta CDR3 regions were amplified from genomic DNA using the immunoSEQ Assay, a bias-controlled multiplex PCR. The study's processing was this. Within the assay, amplification of reference gene primers was used to estimate how many nucleated cells each sample contained. To quantify the absolute abundance of each unique TCRbeta CDR3 rearrangement, sequence reads were collapsed and filtered. Productive Simpson clonality was computed per sample as the square root of Simpson's diversity index over productive rearrangements. TCRdb holds this immuneACCESS table with in-frame rearrangements only. Some clones are missing; in checked studies, unresolved V genes explain under half, and the rest has no known cause. The V and J calls and the clone size are those of that table, but D and trimming were determined from the DNA. The sample contains 150,000 or so clones, 80% to 90% of them found a single time. About an eighth of the sample lies in the top ten.

Concerning this clone itself: What antigen it recognizes has not been identified. No qualities accompany the bases; no much larger clone lies one base away.

At one collaborating source in Seattle, patients were enrolled during active infection and were followed longitudinally through the course of disease. The collaborating institutions used their own protocols to collect whole blood in K2EDTA tubes. Collaborator samples were shipped for TCRbeta analysis as frozen whole blood, isolated PBMCs, or DNA extracted from either sample type. V is pared back by 1 base and J by 3 bases, with 9 bases lying between the germline termini. Looking up the germline V gene yields CDR1 SGHAT and CDR2 FQNNGV. From its cysteine to its phenylalanine, the CDR3 spans 15 amino acids. Of all the DNA, just the CDR3 is kept, 45 bases in frame from base 1.

The chain was built from TRBV11-2 and TRBJ2-2; a weak D assignment points to TRBD1 (5 bases agree). The TCR was taken from a man aged 18 to 29 with COVID-19, enrolled during active disease. Sequencing was carried out using peripheral blood. Here the CDR3 is given as CASSLGGADTGELFF. In nucleotide form, the sequence is TGTGCCAGCAGCTTAGGGGGCGCGGACACCGGGGAGCTGTTTTTT.